Shown below are 7 T cell receptor beta chains from a single sample sequenced in a study of a mutant IDH1 vaccine in newly diagnosed glioma. Using immunoSEQ multiplex PCR, the repertoire was profiled, and TCRdb retains in-frame clones only, with some absent. The table records 100,000 to 120,000 clones, roughly 90% of them present only once. No antigens are known for them. Described time point: week 11, during vaccination. Each vaccine dose was 300 ug of mutant IDH1 20-mer peptide, with topical imiquimod. Source: PBMCs, taken from a glioma patient whose treatment included an IDH1 peptide vaccine. The origin of the receptors is a woman between 45 and 60 years old with glioma.

This chain uses TRBV4-1 with TRBJ1-3, with TRBD1 matching 9 bases. CDR1 and CDR2 (germline): MGHRA, YSYEKL. The CDR3 loop spans 16 amino acids. The V gene end was trimmed by 4 bases and the J gene end by 1 base; junction bases not matched to a gene: 5. The CDR3 DNA reads as TGCGCCAGCAGCCCCGGGACAGGGCGGTCTGGAAACACCATATATTTT. Amino acids: CASSPGTGRSGNTIYF.

The chain carries TRBV5-1 and TRBJ2-1, with TRBD2 matching 7 bases. Germline V lookup: CDR1 SGHRS, CDR2 YFSETQ. The CDR3 consists of 15 residues. Trimming cost V 3 bases and J 4 bases; bases outside gene matches: 7. CDR3 region: CASSSTSQTYNEQFF. In nucleotides, the CDR3 is TGCGCCAGCAGCTCGACTAGCCAAACTTACAATGAGCAGTTCTTC.

The chain uses TRBV27 and TRBJ2-1, with a possible D match to TRBD2 (5 bases). Trimming took off 10 bases at V and 2 bases at J, with 15 bases between the two ends. CDR3 length: 14 amino acids. From germline, CDR1 is MNHEY and CDR2 SMNVEV (reference sequence). CDR3 coding DNA: TGTGCCACCTACTTGGGGAGACCCTACAATGAGCAGTTCTTC. It encodes CATYLGRPYNEQFF.

The chain uses TRBV19 and TRBJ1-6; TRBD1 aligns across 7 bases. Losses at the gene ends were 7 bases for V and 4 bases for J; bases not matched to a gene: 4. Per germline, CDR1 LNHDA and CDR2 SQIVND (reference sequence). The CDR3 totals 14 residues. The CDR3: CASMAGQYNSPLHF. In DNA form, the CDR3 reads TGTGCCAGTATGGCGGGACAGTATAATTCACCCCTCCACTTT.

This sequence joins TRBV5-4 and TRBJ2-2; 10 bases are shared with TRBD1. This CDR3 comprises 15 residues. Losses at the gene ends were 4 bases for V and 1 base for J; bases not matched to a gene: 1. CDR1 SGHNT and CDR2 YYREEE come from the germline V gene (reference sequence). CDR3 region: CASSRDRGNTGELFF. CDR3 DNA sequence: TGTGCCAGCAGCAGGGACAGGGGGAACACCGGGGAGCTGTTTTTT.

The rearrangement uses TRBV2 and TRBJ2-7, with 8 positions matching TRBD2. The germline V gene encodes CDR1 SNHLY and CDR2 FYNNEI. V trimming: 6 bases; J trimming: 6 bases; junction bases outside the gene matches: 10. The CDR3 is 14 amino acids. The CDR3 bases are TGTGCCAGCAGGGGGACTAGTCCCCTCGGCGAGCAGTACTTC. This gives the protein CASRGTSPLGEQYF.

This chain uses TRBV7-9 with TRBJ2-1; 8 nucleotides agree with TRBD1. V shed 5 bases and J 6 bases; nucleotides not matched to a gene: 15. The CDR3 consists of 17 residues. The germline V gene has CDR1 SEHNR and CDR2 FQNEAQ (reference sequence). CDR3 nucleotide sequence: TGTGCCAGCAGCCACCCCCATCTCGACAGGGGAGGCAATGAGCAGTTCTTC. Residues: CASSHPHLDRGGNEQFF.